The 23 T cell receptor beta chains below come from one sample, sequenced in a study of early T cells in non-severe SARS-CoV-2 infection. TCRdb called the 5' RACE reads again in MiXCR, with one record for every CDR3 protein. The table shows some 81,000 distinct CDR3 sequences, with about a sixth occurring only once. Material: whole blood. The receptor set was obtained from an adult who was a healthcare worker with PCR-confirmed SARS-CoV-2 infection or an uninfected control (not recorded which).

This clonotype was counted a few times. The chain is built from TRBV2 and TRBJ2-4; maybe TRBD1 (6 bases). Germline CDR1 SNHLY, CDR2 FYNNEI. This CDR3 has 15 residues. Trimming shortened V by 2 bases and J by 6 bases, and 14 bases separated the two germline ends. The CDR3 sequence is CASSERDRRTNIQYF. In DNA, the CDR3 is TGTGCCAGCAGTGAAAGAGACAGGCGGACAAACATTCAGTACTTC.

This clonotype was seen ten or more times. This rearrangement joins TRBV25-1 to TRBJ2-5; either TRBD1 or TRBD2 may fit D (5 bases each). The CDR3 contains 16 residues. CDR1 is MGHDK and CDR2 is SYGVNS in the germline V gene. V dropped 4 bases and J dropped 5 bases, with 20 bases sitting between them. CDR3: CASSALRGEVGETQYF. The CDR3 coding sequence is TGTGCCAGCAGTGCCCTTAGGGGAGAGGTAGGGGAGACCCAGTACTTC.

V gene TRBV20-1 combines with J gene TRBJ2-3; D tentatively fits TRBD1 or TRBD2 (6 bases each). Germline loops: CDR1 DFQATT, CDR2 SNEGSKA (reference sequence). Trimming stripped 3 bases from V and 2 bases from J, with 12 bases between. This CDR3 has 14 residues. The CDR3 loop is CSARGGHYTDTQYF. In DNA, the CDR3 is TGCAGTGCTAGGGGGGGACATTACACAGATACGCAGTATTTT.

The CDR3 spells CASSSGVLPLYEQYF. In DNA form, the CDR3 reads TGTGCCAGCAGTTCAGGGGTCCTGCCTCTCTACGAGCAGTACTTC. This sequence joins TRBV7-9 and TRBJ2-7, with D perhaps TRBD1 (6 bases). With 6 bases removed from V and 3 bases from J, the gap between germline ends came to 18 bases. The CDR3 runs to 15 residues. Germline CDR1 SEHNR, CDR2 FQNEAQ (reference sequence).

The gene calls are TRBV29-1 and TRBJ2-3; D remains unclear. The CDR3 consists of 15 residues. V lost 3 bases and J 4 bases, leaving 17 bases between the germline ends. CDR1 and CDR2 (germline): SQVTM, ANQGSEA. The CDR3 loop reads CSVEPQVQVPDTQYF. CDR3 bases: TGCAGCGTTGAGCCGCAGGTTCAGGTCCCAGATACGCAGTATTTT.

J is TRBJ2-5 and V is TRBV6-6; a weak D match, TRBD2 (7 bases). CDR1 is MNHNY and CDR2 is SVGAGI in the germline V gene (reference sequence). V gave up 7 bases and J gave up 4 bases, with 16 bases separating them. The CDR3 contains 14 residues. The CDR3 is CASNNAGAAETQYF. CDR3 coding DNA: TGTGCCAGCAATAACGCGGGGGCCGCAGAGACCCAGTACTTC.

This clonotype has more than one count but fewer than ten. V is TRBV11-1 and J is TRBJ2-1; D ambiguous. V lost 6 bases to trimming and J lost 5 bases, with 11 bases between them. Germline V lookup: CDR1 SGHAT, CDR2 FQDESV (reference sequence). CDR3 length: 13 residues. CDR3 DNA: TGTGCCAGCAGAAGCTGGACCAACAATGAGCAGTTCTTC. As protein: CASRSWTNNEQFF. Using reference TRBV11-1 and TRBJ2-1 for the parts outside the CDR3, the full variable domain is EAEVAQSPRYKITEKSQAVAFWCDPISGHATLYWYRQILGQGPELLVQFQDESVVDDSQLPKDRFSAERLKGVDSTLKIQPAELGDSAMYLCASRSWTNNEQFFGPGTRLTVL.

This chain uses TRBV3-1 with TRBJ2-1; possibly TRBD1 or TRBD2 for D (6 bases each). CDR1 and CDR2 from the germline V gene are LGHDT and YNNKEL (reference sequence). Between the trimmed V and J ends, which lost 6 bases and 7 bases, there was a span of 10 bases. CDR3 length equals 12 residues. The CDR3 sequence is CASSRGGNEQFF. In DNA, the CDR3 is TGTGCCAGCAGTCGAGGGGGGAATGAGCAGTTCTTC.

The chain joins TRBV11-2 to TRBJ2-2; D remains unclear. Trimming removed 3 bases from V and 6 bases from J, with 2 bases in between. Germline V gene data show CDR1 as SGHAT and CDR2 as FQNNGV. This CDR3 is 11 amino acids long. In DNA, the CDR3 is TGTGCCAGCAGCTTCGCCGGGGAGCTGTTTTTT. This codes for CASSFAGELFF.

This clonotype has more than one count but fewer than ten. The genes are TRBV6-5 and TRBJ2-1; TRBD2 matches at 12 bases. CDR3 length: 18 amino acids. CDR1 is MNHEY and CDR2 is SVGAGI in the germline V gene. The ends lost 10 bases at V and 2 bases at J; junction bases unmatched: 15. CDR3 residues: CATSTSGGPRGPYNEQFF. CDR3 in DNA: TGTGCCACCTCGACTAGCGGGGGTCCCCGGGGTCCCTACAATGAGCAGTTCTTC.

Ten or more counts support this clonotype. V is TRBV3-1 and J is TRBJ1-1; possibly TRBD1 for D (6 bases). The V gene's germline CDR1 is LGHDT and CDR2 YNNKEL (reference sequence). V lost 4 bases to trimming and J lost 1 base, with 19 bases between them. CDR3 length: 17 amino acids. The CDR3 sequence: CASSPTNPGHQNTEAFF. In DNA, the CDR3 is TGTGCCAGCAGCCCAACCAACCCGGGACACCAGAACACTGAAGCTTTCTTT.

This clonotype was picked up a small number of times. The V and J genes are TRBV3-1 and TRBJ1-1, with D perhaps TRBD1 (5 bases). V lost 2 bases and J 6 bases, leaving 13 bases between the germline ends. The CDR3 is 14 amino acids. Germline loops: CDR1 LGHDT, CDR2 YNNKEL (reference sequence). CDR3 DNA sequence: TGTGCCAGCAGCCAATTTGGGGGAGCTCCTGAAGCTTTCTTT. Its protein product is CASSQFGGAPEAFF.

This clonotype was observed a few times. The chain joins TRBV3-1 to TRBJ1-6; 9 bases are a match to TRBD1. The germline V gene has CDR1 LGHDT and CDR2 YNNKEL (reference sequence). The V and J ends lost 3 bases and 10 bases, in that order; junction bases with no gene match: 7. The CDR3 spans 15 residues. The CDR3 sequence is CASSHWGQGESPLHF. In DNA form, the CDR3 reads TGTGCCAGCAGCCACTGGGGACAGGGAGAATCACCCCTCCACTTT. Using reference TRBV3-1 and TRBJ1-6 for the parts outside the CDR3, the full variable domain is DTAVSQTPKYLVTQMGNDKSIKCEQNLGHDTMYWYKQDSKKFLKIMFSYNNKELIINETVPNRFSPKSPDKAHLNLHINSLELGDSAVYFCASSHWGQGESPLHFGNGTRLTVT.

This clonotype has just a few counts. V is TRBV6-5 and J is TRBJ1-4, with D possibly TRBD1 on 5 matching bases. Germline-derived CDR1 and CDR2 are MNHEY and SVGAGI. This CDR3 spans 12 amino acids. Trimming took off 8 bases at V and 8 bases at J, with 12 bases between the two ends. CDR3 coding DNA: TGTGCCAGCGGGGACGGAGGGGAAAAACTGTTTTTT. Translation gives CASGDGGEKLFF.

This clonotype was counted a few times. The genes are TRBV20-1 and TRBJ2-7, with D perhaps TRBD2 (5 bases). The germline gives CDR1 DFQATT, CDR2 SNEGSKA (reference sequence). The CDR3 covers 12 residues. The V end was cut by 6 bases, the J end by 0 bases, with 9 bases between. The CDR3 here is CSAPRDSYEQYF. CDR3 nucleotides: TGCAGTGCACCCCGGGACTCCTACGAGCAGTACTTC.

This clonotype was recorded many times. The V call is TRBV7-9, the J call TRBJ1-1; D ambiguous. Germline assignment: CDR1 SEHNR and CDR2 FQNEAQ (reference sequence). Trimming left V 5 bases short and J 4 bases short, with 8 bases between. The CDR3 contains 12 residues. Here the CDR3 reads CASSQWGTEAFF. As DNA, the CDR3 is TGTGCCAGCAGCCAGTGGGGCACTGAAGCTTTCTTT.

Many counts were recorded for this clonotype. V gene TRBV21-1 combines with J gene TRBJ2-5; the table's D call, TRBD2, has no DNA check behind it. TRBV21-1 is an annotated pseudogene. The CDR3 contains 13 residues. The CDR3 is CASSSTIKETQYF. The CDR3 DNA reads TGTGCCAGCAGCTCGACTATTAAAGAGACCCAGTACTTC.

This clonotype was seen more than once but under ten times. This chain links TRBV29-1 with TRBJ2-5; D is unclear. Germline lookup yields CDR1 SQVTM and CDR2 ANQGSEA. The V and J ends lost 4 bases and 3 bases respectively, with 9 bases between them. There are 12 residues in the CDR3. The CDR3 loop is CSVVRGEETQYF. In DNA form, the CDR3 reads TGCAGCGTTGTGAGAGGTGAAGAGACCCAGTACTTC.

This clonotype was counted a few times. This chain uses TRBV2 with TRBJ2-7; D call uncertain. Germline values: CDR1 SNHLY, CDR2 FYNNEI. CDR3 length: 14 residues. V was cut by 8 bases and J by 3 bases, with 17 bases left in between. Written as DNA, the CDR3 is TGTGCCAGCGGGCCACGCTTGGGGTTCTACGAGCAGTACTTC. Translated: CASGPRLGFYEQYF.

This sequence joins TRBV19 and TRBJ1-2; TRBD1 matches at 9 bases. V lost 4 bases to trimming and J lost 2 bases; unmatched junction nucleotides: 8. Germline V gene sequence: CDR1 LNHDA, CDR2 SQIVND (reference sequence). This CDR3 comprises 16 residues. This CDR3 is CASSTPWDRENYGYTF. The CDR3 coding sequence is TGTGCCAGTAGTACCCCCTGGGACAGGGAGAACTATGGCTACACCTTC.

The V call is TRBV7-8, the J call TRBJ2-7; D is perhaps TRBD2 (6 bases). This CDR3 comprises 14 residues. Germline-derived CDR1 and CDR2 are SGHVS and FQNEAQ. V was pared by 5 bases and J by 4 bases, with 15 bases between. For the CDR3, the DNA is TGTGCCAGCAGCCCGGGGACTTGGGTTTACGAGCAGTACTTC. It yields the protein CASSPGTWVYEQYF. The whole variable domain, remainder taken from reference TRBV7-8 and TRBJ2-7, is GAGVSQSPRYKVAKRGQDVALRCDPISGHVSLFWYQQALGQGPEFLTYFQNEAQLDKSGLPSDRFFAERPEGSVSTLKIQRTQQEDSAVYLCASSPGTWVYEQYFGPGTRLTVT.

This clonotype was picked up one time. A much larger clone sits a single nucleotide away, making a read error possible. The chain is built from TRBV20-1 and TRBJ2-3, with 8 bases lining up with TRBD2. CDR3 size: 15 residues. CDR1 and CDR2 (germline): DFQATT, SNEGSKA (reference sequence). V lost 3 bases, J lost 4 bases, and 9 bases stayed unmatched. The CDR3 nucleotides read TGCAGTGCTAGGCCTAGCGGGCGAGTCGCAGATACGCAGTATTTT. It yields the protein CSARPSGRVADTQYF.

This chain uses TRBV28 with TRBJ2-2; D gene ambiguous. Germline CDR1 MDHEN, CDR2 SYDVKM. Trimming removed 7 bases from V and 4 bases from J, with 7 bases in between. The CDR3 spans 12 residues. The CDR3 region has the DNA TGTGCCAGCACGAGTGTCACCGGGGAGCTGTTTTTT. Protein sequence: CASTSVTGELFF.